This TCR beta chain comes out of a study of patients and donors after allogeneic stem cell transplantation. Trimming took 8 bases from V and 2 from J, leaving 15 bases between them. In germline, CDR1 is MNHEY, CDR2 SMNVEV (reference sequence). This CDR3 has 15 residues. TCRdb used MiXCR to reprocess the RT-PCR reads, holding one entry per CDR3 protein. The sample gives about 960,000 distinct CDR3 sequences, approximately 19% of which show up once; 5% to 6.5% is in the top ten. The sequence derives from a human donor who was either an allogeneic HSCT recipient or a stem cell or donor lymphocyte infusion donor (not recorded which). It is not recorded whose cells these are; they may come from a transplant donor. Sequencing was carried out using blood, either unsorted or a sorted T cell fraction (not recorded which). This chain joins TRBV27 and TRBJ2-2, with D perhaps matching TRBD2 (6 bases). CDR3 residues: CASSTGVLNTGELFF. CDR3 sequence (DNA): TGTGCCAGCTCCACGGGAGTACTTAACACCGGGGAGCTGTTTTTT.